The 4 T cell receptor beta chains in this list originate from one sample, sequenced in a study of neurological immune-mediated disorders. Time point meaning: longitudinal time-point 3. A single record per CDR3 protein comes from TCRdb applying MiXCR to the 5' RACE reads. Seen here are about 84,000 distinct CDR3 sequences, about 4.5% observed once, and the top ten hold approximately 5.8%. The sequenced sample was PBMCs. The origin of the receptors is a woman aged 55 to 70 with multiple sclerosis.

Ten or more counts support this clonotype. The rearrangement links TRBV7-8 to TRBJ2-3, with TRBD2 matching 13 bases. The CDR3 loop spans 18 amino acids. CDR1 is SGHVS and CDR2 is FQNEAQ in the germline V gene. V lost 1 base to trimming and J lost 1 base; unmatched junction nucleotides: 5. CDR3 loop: CASSLVTSGGAGTDTQYF. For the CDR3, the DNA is TGTGCCAGCAGCTTAGTAACTAGCGGGGGGGCGGGCACAGATACGCAGTATTTT.

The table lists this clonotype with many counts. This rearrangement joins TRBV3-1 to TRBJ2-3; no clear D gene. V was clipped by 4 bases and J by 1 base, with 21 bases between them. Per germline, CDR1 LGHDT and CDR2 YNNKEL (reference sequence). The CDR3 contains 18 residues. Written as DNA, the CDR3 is TGTGCCAGCAGCCGAGCCAACAGTCTGGCAGGACGCACAGATACGCAGTATTTT. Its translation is CASSRANSLAGRTDTQYF.

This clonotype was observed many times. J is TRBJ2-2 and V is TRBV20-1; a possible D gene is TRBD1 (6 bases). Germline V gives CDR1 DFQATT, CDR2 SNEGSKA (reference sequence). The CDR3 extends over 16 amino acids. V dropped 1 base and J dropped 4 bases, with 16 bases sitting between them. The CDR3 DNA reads TGCAGTGCTAGAGTTGGAACAGGGAGCCTCACCGGGGAGCTGTTTTTT. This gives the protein CSARVGTGSLTGELFF.

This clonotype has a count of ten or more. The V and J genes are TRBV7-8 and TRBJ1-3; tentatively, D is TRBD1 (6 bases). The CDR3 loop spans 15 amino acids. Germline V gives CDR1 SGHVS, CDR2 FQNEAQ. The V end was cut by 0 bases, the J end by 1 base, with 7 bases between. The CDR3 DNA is TGTGCCAGCAGCTTAGCGGGGACATCTGGAAACACCATATATTTT. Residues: CASSLAGTSGNTIYF.